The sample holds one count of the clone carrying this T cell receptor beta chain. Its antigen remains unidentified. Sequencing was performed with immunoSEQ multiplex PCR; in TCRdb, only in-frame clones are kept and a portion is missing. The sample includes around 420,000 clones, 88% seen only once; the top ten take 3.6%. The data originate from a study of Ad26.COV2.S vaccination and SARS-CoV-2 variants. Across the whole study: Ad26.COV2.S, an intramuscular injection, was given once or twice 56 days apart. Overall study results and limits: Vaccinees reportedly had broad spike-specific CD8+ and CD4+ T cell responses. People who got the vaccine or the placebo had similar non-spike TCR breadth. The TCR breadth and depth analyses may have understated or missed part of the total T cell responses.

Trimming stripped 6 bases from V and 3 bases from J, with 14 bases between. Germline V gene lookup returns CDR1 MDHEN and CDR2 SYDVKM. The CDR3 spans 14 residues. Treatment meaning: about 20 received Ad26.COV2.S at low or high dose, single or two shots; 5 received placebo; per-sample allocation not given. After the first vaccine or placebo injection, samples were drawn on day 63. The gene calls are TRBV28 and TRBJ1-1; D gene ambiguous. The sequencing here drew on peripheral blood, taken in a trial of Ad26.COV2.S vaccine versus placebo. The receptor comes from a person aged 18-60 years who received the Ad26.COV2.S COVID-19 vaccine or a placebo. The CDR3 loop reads CASSVNRIHTEAFF. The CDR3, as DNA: TGTGCCAGCAGCGTAAACAGAATCCACACTGAAGCTTTCTTT. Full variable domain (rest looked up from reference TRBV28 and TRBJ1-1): DVKVTQSSRYLVKRTGEKVFLECVQDMDHENMFWYRQDPGLGLRLIYFSYDVKMKEKGDIPEGYSVSREKKERFSLILESASTNQTSMYLCASSVNRIHTEAFFGQGTRLTVV.